Sequencing of this T cell receptor (beta chain) was carried out in a study of control samples from healthy donors and cancer patients. The repertoire was sequenced with immunoSEQ multiplex PCR; TCRdb's copy has only in-frame clones and lacks some. This sample carries 120,000 or so clones, 75% to 95% of them seen once, and the ten largest clones take roughly 8.7%. This CDR3 region has 12 residues. CDR1 and CDR2 (germline): ENHRY, SYGVKD. The V end lost 5 bases, the J end lost 4 bases, and 9 bases lay between the germline ends. Sequenced sample: blood. The J gene is TRBJ2-7, the V gene TRBV10-3, with no clear D. The origin of this receptor is a man younger than 35 in good health. This CDR3 reads CAISSDIYEQYF. The CDR3 DNA is TGTGCCATCAGTTCCGACATTTACGAGCAGTACTTC.